This TCR beta chain was recovered during a study of blood T cell repertoires in COVID-19. Under the authors' procedure: Reference gene primer amplification gave nucleated cell count estimates. This table comes from immunoSEQ multiplex PCR, and its TCRdb copy is limited to in-frame clones, with some not included. The DNA gave D and trimming, while V, J and clone size come from that table. Seen here are 55,000 to 75,000 clones, roughly 87% observed once, and the top ten hold roughly 3.2%. The sequence was collected from a man aged 45-60 years with active COVID-19. Specimen: peripheral blood.

CDR3 sequence (DNA): TGTGCCATCAGTGGATACAAAGAAGAGACCCAGTACTTC. Translating it yields CAISGYKEETQYF. This chain uses TRBV10-3 with TRBJ2-5, with no clear D. Germline lookup yields CDR1 ENHRY and CDR2 SYGVKD. The CDR3 spans 13 residues. Trimming removed 4 bases at V and 3 bases at J, with 9 bases between.